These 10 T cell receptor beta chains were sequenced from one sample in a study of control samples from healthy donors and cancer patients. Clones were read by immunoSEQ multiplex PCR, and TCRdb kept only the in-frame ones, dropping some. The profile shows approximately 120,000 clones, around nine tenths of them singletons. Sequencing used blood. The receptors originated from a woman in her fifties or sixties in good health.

The CDR3 DNA follows: TGTGCCTGGCGAGGAGCTGGGGGGGGTCCCTACAATGAGCAGTTCTTC. It translates to CAWRGAGGGPYNEQFF. The chain combines TRBV30 with TRBJ2-1, with 7 bases matching TRBD2. Germline CDR1 and CDR2: GTSNPN and SVGIG (reference sequence). The CDR3 is made up of 16 amino acids. J gave up 2 bases and V 5 bases, and 12 bases lay outside the gene matches.

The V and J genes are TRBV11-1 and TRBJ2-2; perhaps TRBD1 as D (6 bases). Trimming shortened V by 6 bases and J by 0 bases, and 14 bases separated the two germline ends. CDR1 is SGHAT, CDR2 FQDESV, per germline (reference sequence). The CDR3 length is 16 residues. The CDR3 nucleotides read TGTGCCAGCAGATTCTCGGGGACATCGAACACCGGGGAGCTGTTTTTT. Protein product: CASRFSGTSNTGELFF. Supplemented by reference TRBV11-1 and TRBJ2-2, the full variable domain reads EAEVAQSPRYKITEKSQAVAFWCDPISGHATLYWYRQILGQGPELLVQFQDESVVDDSQLPKDRFSAERLKGVDSTLKIQPAELGDSAMYLCASRFSGTSNTGELFFGEGSRLTVL.

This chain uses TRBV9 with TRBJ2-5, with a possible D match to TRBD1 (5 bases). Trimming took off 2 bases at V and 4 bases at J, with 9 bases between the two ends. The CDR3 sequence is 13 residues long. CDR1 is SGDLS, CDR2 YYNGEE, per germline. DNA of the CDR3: TGTGCCAGCAGCGTGGACATTACAGAGACCCAGTACTTC. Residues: CASSVDITETQYF.

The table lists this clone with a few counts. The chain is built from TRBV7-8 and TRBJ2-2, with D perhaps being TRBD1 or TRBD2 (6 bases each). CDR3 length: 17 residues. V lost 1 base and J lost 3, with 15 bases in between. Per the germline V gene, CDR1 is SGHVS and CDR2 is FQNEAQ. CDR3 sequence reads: CASSLDLRDTYTGELFF. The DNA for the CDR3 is TGTGCCAGCAGCTTAGATCTGCGGGACACGTACACCGGGGAGCTGTTTTTT.

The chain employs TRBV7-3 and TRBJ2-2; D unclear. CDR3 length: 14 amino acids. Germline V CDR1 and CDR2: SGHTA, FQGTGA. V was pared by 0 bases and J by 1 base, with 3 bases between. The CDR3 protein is CASSLTRNTGELFF. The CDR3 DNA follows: TGTGCCAGCAGCTTAACACGGAACACCGGGGAGCTGTTTTTT.

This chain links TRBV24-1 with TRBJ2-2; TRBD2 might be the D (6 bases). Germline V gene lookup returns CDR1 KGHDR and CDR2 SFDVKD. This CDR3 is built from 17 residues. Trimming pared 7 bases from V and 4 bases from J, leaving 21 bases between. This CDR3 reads CATSARSGRTITGELFF. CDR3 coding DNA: TGTGCCACCAGCGCACGCTCGGGACGGACTATCACCGGGGAGCTGTTTTTT.

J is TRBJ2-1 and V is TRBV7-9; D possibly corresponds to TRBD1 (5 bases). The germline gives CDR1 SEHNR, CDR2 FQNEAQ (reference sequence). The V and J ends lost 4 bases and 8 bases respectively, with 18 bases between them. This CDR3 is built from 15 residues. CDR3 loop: CASSYHPSGSYEQFF. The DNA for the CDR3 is TGTGCCAGCAGCTACCATCCTTCAGGGTCCTATGAGCAGTTCTTC.

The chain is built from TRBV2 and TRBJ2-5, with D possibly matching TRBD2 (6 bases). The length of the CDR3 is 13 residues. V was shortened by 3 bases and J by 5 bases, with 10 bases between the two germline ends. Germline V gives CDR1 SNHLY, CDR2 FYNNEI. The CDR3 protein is CASSEAGPETQYF. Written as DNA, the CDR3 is TGTGCCAGCAGTGAGGCGGGGCCGGAGACCCAGTACTTC. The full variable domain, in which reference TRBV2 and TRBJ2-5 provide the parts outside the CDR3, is EPEVTQTPSHQVTQMGQEVILRCVPISNHLYFYWYRQILGQKVEFLVSFYNNEISEKSEIFDDQFSVERPDGSNFTLKIRSTKLEDSAMYFCASSEAGPETQYFGPGTRLLVL.

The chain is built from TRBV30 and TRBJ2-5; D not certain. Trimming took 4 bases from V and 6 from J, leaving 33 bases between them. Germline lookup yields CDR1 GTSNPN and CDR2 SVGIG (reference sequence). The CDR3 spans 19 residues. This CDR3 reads CAWTESFPVSPRTAQTQYF. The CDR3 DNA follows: TGTGCCTGGACCGAGTCTTTTCCTGTTTCTCCAAGGACGGCCCAGACCCAGTACTTC. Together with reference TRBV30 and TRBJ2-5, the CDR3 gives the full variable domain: SQTIHQWPATLVQPVGSPLSLECTVEGTSNPNLYWYRQAAGRGLQLLFYSVGIGQISSEVPQNLSASRPQDRQFILSSKKLLLSDSGFYLCAWTESFPVSPRTAQTQYFGPGTRLLVL.

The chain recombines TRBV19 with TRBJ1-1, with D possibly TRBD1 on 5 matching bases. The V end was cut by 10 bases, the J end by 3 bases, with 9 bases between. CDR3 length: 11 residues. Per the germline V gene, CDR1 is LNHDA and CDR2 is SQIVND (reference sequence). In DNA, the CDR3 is TGTGCCACCGACAGTTACACTGAAGCTTTCTTT. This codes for CATDSYTEAFF.